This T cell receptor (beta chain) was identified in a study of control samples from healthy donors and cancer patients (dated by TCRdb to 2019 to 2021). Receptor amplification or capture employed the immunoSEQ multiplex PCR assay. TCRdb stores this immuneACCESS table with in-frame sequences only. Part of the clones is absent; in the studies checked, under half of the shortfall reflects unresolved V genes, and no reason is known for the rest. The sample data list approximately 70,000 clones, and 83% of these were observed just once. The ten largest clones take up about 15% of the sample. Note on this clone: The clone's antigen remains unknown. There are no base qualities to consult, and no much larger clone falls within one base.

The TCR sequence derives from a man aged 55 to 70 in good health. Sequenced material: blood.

The nucleotides are TGTGCCAGCAGCGGGACTAGCGACTCCTACGAGCAGTACTTC. This gives the protein CASSGTSDSYEQYF. The chain was built from TRBV5-6 and TRBJ2-7, with TRBD2 identical over 10 junction bases. The CDR3, from cysteine to phenylalanine, totals 14 residues. The CDR3 DNA has 42 bases and is translated from base 1. For this chain, trimming is 4 bases at the V end and 0 bases at the J end, and the number of junction bases without a gene match is 1. CDR1 SGHDT and CDR2 YYEEEE were looked up in the germline V gene.